The following is a T cell receptor (beta chain) sequence with its context. What it binds is not known. This entry is derived from a study of radiotherapy plus CTLA-4 blockade in lung cancer. Overall study: Disease control reached 31%, with objective responses in around 19%.

Germline trimming cut 3 bases from V and 4 bases from J; bases unmatched to any gene: 4. This CDR3 comprises 14 residues. The germline V gene encodes CDR1 SNHLY and CDR2 FYNNEI. In chemo-refractory metastatic non-small-cell lung cancer, patients got ipilimumab CTLA-4 blockade together with focal radiation. Study results and caveats: TCR clones originating in tumors grew in number in blood after radiotherapy plus ipilimumab.

The repertoire was sequenced with immunoSEQ multiplex PCR; TCRdb's copy has only in-frame clones and lacks some. Among 35,000 to 45,000 clones listed, 65% to 70% were seen once. This clonotype was obtained from a human donor with non-small cell lung cancer who had a partial response to radiotherapy plus ipilimumab. This specimen was peripheral blood, taken from a patient treated with radiotherapy plus ipilimumab. The chain employs TRBV2 and TRBJ2-3, with 7 bases that match TRBD1. Here the CDR3 reads CASSDGQGADTQYF. CDR3 nucleotides: TGTGCCAGCAGTGATGGGCAGGGGGCAGATACGCAGTATTTT.